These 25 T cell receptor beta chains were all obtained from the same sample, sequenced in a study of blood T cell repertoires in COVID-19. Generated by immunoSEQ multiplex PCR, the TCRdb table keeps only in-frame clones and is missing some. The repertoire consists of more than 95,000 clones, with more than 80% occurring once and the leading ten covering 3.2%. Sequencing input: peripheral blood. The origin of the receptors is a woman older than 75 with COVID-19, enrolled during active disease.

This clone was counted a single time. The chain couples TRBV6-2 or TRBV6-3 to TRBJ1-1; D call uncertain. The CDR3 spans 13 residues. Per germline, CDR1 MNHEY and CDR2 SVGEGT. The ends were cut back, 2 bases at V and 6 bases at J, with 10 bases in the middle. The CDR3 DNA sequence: TGTGCCAGCAGTTACAACAGACCCCCTGAAGCTTTCTTT. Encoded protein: CASSYNRPPEAFF.

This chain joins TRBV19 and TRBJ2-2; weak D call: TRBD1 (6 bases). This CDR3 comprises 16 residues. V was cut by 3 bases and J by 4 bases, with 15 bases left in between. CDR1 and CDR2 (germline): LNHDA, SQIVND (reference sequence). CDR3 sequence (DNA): TGTGCCAGTAGTATTTCCAGGGGCGCAAGCACCGGGGAGCTGTTTTTT. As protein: CASSISRGASTGELFF.

The CDR3 loop is CATSDPGALGEDTQYF. The CDR3 region has the DNA TGTGCCACCAGTGATCCAGGGGCCCTGGGAGAAGATACGCAGTATTTT. The gene calls are TRBV24-1 and TRBJ2-3; D perhaps matches TRBD1 (6 bases). The germline V and J ends were trimmed by 3 bases and 5 bases, with 17 bases remaining between them. The length of the CDR3 is 16 residues. From germline, CDR1 is KGHDR and CDR2 SFDVKD.

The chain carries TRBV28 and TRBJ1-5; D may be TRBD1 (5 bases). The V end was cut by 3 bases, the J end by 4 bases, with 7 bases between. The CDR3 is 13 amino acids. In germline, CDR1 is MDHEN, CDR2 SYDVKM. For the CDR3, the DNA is TGTGCCAGCAGTTTTCCAGGGAATCAGCCCCAGCATTTT. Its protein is CASSFPGNQPQHF.

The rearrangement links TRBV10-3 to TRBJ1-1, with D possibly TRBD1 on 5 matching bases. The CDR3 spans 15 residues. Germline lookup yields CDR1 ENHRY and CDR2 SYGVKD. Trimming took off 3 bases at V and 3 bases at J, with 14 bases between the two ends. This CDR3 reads CAISDEGALYTEAFF. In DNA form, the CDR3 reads TGTGCCATCAGTGACGAAGGGGCCCTTTACACTGAAGCTTTCTTT.

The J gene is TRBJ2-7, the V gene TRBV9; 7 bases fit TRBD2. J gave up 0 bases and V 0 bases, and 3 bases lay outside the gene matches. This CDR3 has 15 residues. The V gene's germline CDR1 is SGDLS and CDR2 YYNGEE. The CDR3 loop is CASSVDGGSSYEQYF. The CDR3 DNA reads TGTGCCAGCAGCGTAGACGGCGGGAGCTCCTACGAGCAGTACTTC.

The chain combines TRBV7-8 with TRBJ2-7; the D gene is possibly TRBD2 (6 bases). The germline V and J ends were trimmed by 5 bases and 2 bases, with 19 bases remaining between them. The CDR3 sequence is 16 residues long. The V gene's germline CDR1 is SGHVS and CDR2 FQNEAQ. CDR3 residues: CASSPRGADPPYEQYF. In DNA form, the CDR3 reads TGTGCCAGCAGCCCACGCGGGGCGGACCCCCCCTACGAGCAGTACTTC.

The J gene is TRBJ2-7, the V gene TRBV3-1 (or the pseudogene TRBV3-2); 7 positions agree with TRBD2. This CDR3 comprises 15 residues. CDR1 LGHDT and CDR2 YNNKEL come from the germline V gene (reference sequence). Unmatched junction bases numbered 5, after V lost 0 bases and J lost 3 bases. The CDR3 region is CASSQDSAGVYEQYF. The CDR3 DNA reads TGTGCCAGCAGCCAAGATAGTGCGGGGGTCTACGAGCAGTACTTC.

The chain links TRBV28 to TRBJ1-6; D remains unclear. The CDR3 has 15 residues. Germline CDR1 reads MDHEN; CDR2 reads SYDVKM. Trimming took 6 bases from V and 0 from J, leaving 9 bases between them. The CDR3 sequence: CASRISGSYNSPLHF. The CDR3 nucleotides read TGTGCCAGCAGGATATCGGGCTCCTATAATTCACCCCTCCACTTT.

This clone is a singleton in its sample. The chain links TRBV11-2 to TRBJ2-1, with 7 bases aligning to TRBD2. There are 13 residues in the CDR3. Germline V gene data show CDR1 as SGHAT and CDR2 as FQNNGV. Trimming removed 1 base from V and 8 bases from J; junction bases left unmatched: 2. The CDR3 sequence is CASSLGLAYEQFF. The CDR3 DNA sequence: TGTGCCAGCAGCTTAGGACTAGCCTATGAGCAGTTCTTC.

The CDR3, as DNA: TGTGCCAGCAGTTTGTCGGGGTTCGAGGATGAAAAACTGTTTTTT. Translation gives CASSLSGFEDEKLFF. The rearrangement joins TRBV28 to TRBJ1-4; D not resolved. This CDR3 comprises 15 residues. CDR1 is MDHEN and CDR2 is SYDVKM in the germline V gene. With 3 bases removed from V and 6 bases from J, the gap between germline ends came to 14 bases.

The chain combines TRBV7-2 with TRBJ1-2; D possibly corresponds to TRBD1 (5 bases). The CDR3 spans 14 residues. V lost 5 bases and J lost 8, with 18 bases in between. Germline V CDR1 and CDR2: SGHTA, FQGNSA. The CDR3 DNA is TGTGCCAGCAGCCTCCCAGGAGGGGATGGAGGCTACACCTTC. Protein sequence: CASSLPGGDGGYTF.

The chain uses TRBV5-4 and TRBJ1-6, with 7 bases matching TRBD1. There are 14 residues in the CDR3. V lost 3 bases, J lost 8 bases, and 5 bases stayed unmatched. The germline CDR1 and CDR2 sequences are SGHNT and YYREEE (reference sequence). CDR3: CASSSQGTDSPLHF. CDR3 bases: TGTGCCAGCAGCTCACAGGGGACGGATTCACCCCTCCACTTT. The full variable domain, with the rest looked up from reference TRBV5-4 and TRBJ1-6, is ETGVTQSPTHLIKTRGQQVTLRCSSQSGHNTVSWYQQALGQGPQFIFQYYREEENGRGNFPPRFSGLQFPNYSSELNVNALELDDSALYLCASSSQGTDSPLHFGNGTRLTVT.

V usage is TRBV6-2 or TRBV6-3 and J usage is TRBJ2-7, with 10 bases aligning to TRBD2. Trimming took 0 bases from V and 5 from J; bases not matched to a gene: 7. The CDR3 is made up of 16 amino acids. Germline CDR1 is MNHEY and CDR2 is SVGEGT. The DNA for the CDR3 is TGTGCCAGCAGTTACTCGAAGAGCGGGAGGGCGGACGAGCAGTACTTC. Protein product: CASSYSKSGRADEQYF.

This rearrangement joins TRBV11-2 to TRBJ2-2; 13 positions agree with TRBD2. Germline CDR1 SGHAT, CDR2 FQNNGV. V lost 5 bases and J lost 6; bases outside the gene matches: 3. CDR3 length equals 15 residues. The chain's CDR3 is CASSQLAGGAGELFF. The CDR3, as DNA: TGTGCCAGCAGCCAACTAGCGGGAGGGGCCGGGGAGCTGTTTTTT.

CDR3 bases: TGCGCCAGCAGCTTGTCCGTCGGTTCGGGCGGGGAGACCCAGTACTTC. The encoded protein is CASSLSVGSGGETQYF. V is TRBV5-1 and J is TRBJ2-5; D possibly corresponds to TRBD2 (5 bases). Per the germline V gene, CDR1 is SGHRS and CDR2 is YFSETQ. The CDR3 is 16 amino acids. Trimming pared 1 base from V and 5 bases from J, leaving 18 bases between.

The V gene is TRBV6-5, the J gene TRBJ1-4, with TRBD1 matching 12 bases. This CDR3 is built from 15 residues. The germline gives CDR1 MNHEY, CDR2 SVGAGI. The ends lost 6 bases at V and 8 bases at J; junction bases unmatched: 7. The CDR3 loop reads CASSRGGTGGEKLFF. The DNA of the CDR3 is TGTGCCAGCAGCCGAGGGGGGACAGGGGGCGAAAAACTGTTTTTT.

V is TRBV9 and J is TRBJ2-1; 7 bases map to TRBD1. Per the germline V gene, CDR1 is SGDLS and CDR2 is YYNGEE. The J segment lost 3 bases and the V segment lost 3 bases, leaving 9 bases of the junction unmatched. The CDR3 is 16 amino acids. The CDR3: CASSASGQNFYNEQFF. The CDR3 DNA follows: TGTGCCAGCAGCGCCTCGGGACAGAATTTCTACAATGAGCAGTTCTTC.

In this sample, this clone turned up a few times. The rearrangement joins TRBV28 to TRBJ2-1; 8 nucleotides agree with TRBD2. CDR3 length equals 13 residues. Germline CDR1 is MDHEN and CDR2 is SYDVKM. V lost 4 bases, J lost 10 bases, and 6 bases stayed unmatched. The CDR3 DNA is TGTGCCAGCAGTTCGGGACTAGTCGGGGAGCAGTTCTTC. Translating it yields CASSSGLVGEQFF.

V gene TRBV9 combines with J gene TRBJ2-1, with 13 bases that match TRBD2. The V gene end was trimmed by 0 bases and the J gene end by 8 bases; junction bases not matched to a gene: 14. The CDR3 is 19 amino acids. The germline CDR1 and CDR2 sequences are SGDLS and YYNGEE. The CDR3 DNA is TGTGCCAGCAGCGTAGTCCCACCCTCACGGACTAGCGGGAGTCATGAGCAGTTCTTC. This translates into CASSVVPPSRTSGSHEQFF.

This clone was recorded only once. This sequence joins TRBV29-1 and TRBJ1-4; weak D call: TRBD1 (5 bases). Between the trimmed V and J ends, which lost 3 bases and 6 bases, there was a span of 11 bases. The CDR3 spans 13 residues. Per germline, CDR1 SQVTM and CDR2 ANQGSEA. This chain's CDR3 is CSVDGGVDEKLFF. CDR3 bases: TGCAGCGTTGACGGGGGAGTGGATGAAAAACTGTTTTTT.

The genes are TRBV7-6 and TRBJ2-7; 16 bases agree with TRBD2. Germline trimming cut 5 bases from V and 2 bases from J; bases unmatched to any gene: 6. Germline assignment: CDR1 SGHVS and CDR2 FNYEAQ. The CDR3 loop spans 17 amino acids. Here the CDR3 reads CASSKGLAGGPPYEQYF. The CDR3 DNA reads TGTGCCAGCAGCAAGGGACTAGCGGGAGGGCCGCCCTACGAGCAGTACTTC. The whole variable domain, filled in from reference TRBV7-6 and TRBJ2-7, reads GAGVSQSPRYKVTKRGQDVALRCDPISGHVSLYWYRQALGQGPEFLTYFNYEAQQDKSGLPNDRFSAERPEGSISTLTIQRTEQRDSAMYRCASSKGLAGGPPYEQYFGPGTRLTVT.

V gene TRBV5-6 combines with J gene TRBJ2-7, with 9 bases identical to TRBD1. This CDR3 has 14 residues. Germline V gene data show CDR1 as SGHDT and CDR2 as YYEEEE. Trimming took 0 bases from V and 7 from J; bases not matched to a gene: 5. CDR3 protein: CASSLGQGVWEQYF. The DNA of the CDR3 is TGTGCCAGCAGCTTGGGACAGGGGGTTTGGGAGCAGTACTTC.

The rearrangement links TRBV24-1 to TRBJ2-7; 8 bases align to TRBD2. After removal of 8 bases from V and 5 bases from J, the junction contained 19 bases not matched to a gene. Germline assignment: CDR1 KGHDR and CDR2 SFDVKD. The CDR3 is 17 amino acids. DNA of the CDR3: TGTGCCACCATAGACAGGCACCCGGGACTAGATCCCGACGAGCAGTACTTC. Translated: CATIDRHPGLDPDEQYF.

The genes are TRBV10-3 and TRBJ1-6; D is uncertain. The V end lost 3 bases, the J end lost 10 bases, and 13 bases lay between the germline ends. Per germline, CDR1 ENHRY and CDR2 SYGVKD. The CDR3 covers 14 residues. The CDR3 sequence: CAISEEGFSSPLHF. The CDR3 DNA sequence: TGTGCCATCAGTGAAGAGGGTTTCTCCTCACCCCTCCACTTT.